Each of the 20 T cell receptor beta chains below was sequenced from the same sample in a study of T cell repertoires in cytomegalovirus infection. Their antigen targets remain unknown. TCRdb re-analysed the reads in MiXCR, keeping a single row per CDR3 protein. The table records under 300,000 distinct CDR3 sequences, 22% of them present only once. Here the sequenced sample was cultured PBMCs, taken from culture after CMV antigen stimulation. The receptors stem from a human donor in good health (CMV status not recorded). Some clones in this sample may be carry-over from other donors' samples.

Only a few counts were recorded for this clonotype. The rearrangement joins TRBV18 to TRBJ2-1; D is uncertain. Trimming stripped 3 bases from V and 0 bases from J, with 12 bases between. In germline, CDR1 is KGHSH, CDR2 LQKENI. CDR3 size: 16 residues. CDR3 DNA sequence: TGTGCCAGCTCACCCGGTTACCCGAGCTCCTACAATGAGCAGTTCTTC. Its translation is CASSPGYPSSYNEQFF.

This clonotype was observed a few times. The J gene is TRBJ2-2, the V gene TRBV4-2; 10 nucleotides line up with TRBD2. The CDR3 covers 19 residues. The V gene's germline CDR1 is LGHNA and CDR2 YNFKEQ. Unmatched junction bases numbered 14, after V lost 0 bases and J lost 7 bases. This CDR3 is CASSQESGRLAGVNGELFF. CDR3 nucleotides: TGTGCCAGCAGCCAAGAATCCGGTCGGCTAGCGGGAGTAAACGGGGAGCTGTTTTTT.

The CDR3 loop reads CATRDGKRPTDTQYF. CDR3 in DNA: TGTGCCACCAGGGACGGGAAGAGGCCAACAGATACGCAGTATTTT. The gene calls are TRBV24-1 and TRBJ2-3; possibly TRBD2 for D (5 bases). The ends were cut back, 7 bases at V and 3 bases at J, with 16 bases in the middle. This CDR3 has 15 amino acids. The germline CDR1 and CDR2 sequences are KGHDR and SFDVKD.

The rearrangement links TRBV12-3 or TRBV12-4 to TRBJ2-1; 8 bases line up with TRBD2. There are 15 residues in the CDR3. The V segment lost 7 bases and the J segment 3 bases; nucleotides outside the gene matches: 8. The CDR3 DNA is TGTGCCAGCACTGCAACTAGCGGAGACTACAATGAGCAGTTCTTC. This gives the protein CASTATSGDYNEQFF.

This chain uses TRBV7-9 with TRBJ1-1; D uncertain. Germline V gene data show CDR1 as SEHNR and CDR2 as FQNEAQ (reference sequence). Trimming cost V 2 bases and J 0 bases, with 10 bases left between them. This CDR3 has 15 residues. In DNA, the CDR3 is TGTGCCAGCAGCTTACGGGCGGCGGTGAACACTGAAGCTTTCTTT. Amino acid sequence: CASSLRAAVNTEAFF. Complete variable domain (other parts from reference TRBV7-9 and TRBJ1-1): DTGVSQNPRHKITKRGQNVTFRCDPISEHNRLYWYRQTLGQGPEFLTYFQNEAQLEKSRLLSDRFSAERPKGSFSTLEIQRTEQGDSAMYLCASSLRAAVNTEAFFGQGTRLTVV.

V and J are TRBV3-1 and TRBJ2-5; no firm D call. This CDR3 region has 13 residues. With 1 base removed from V and 4 bases from J, the gap between germline ends came to 7 bases. Looked up from germline, CDR1 is LGHDT and CDR2 is YNNKEL (reference sequence). The CDR3 bases are TGTGCCAGCAGCCAAGGGAGATTAGAGACCCAGTACTTC. This gives the protein CASSQGRLETQYF.

V gene TRBV7-9 combines with J gene TRBJ1-3; no reliable D call. The CDR3 consists of 16 residues. V shed 5 bases and J shed 0 bases, with 14 bases lying between them. Germline CDR1 and CDR2: SEHNR and FQNEAQ (reference sequence). The chain's CDR3 is CASSPNGRVSGNTIYF. CDR3 nucleotide sequence: TGTGCCAGCAGCCCTAACGGCCGAGTCTCTGGAAACACCATATATTTT.

This rearrangement joins TRBV28 to TRBJ2-4; the D gene is possibly TRBD2 (5 bases). With 9 bases removed from V and 0 bases from J, the gap between germline ends came to 12 bases. CDR3 size: 14 residues. Germline loops: CDR1 MDHEN, CDR2 SYDVKM. Here the CDR3 DNA reads TGTGCCAGTTCGGGGAATCTAGCCAAAAACATTCAGTACTTC. It codes for CASSGNLAKNIQYF.

In DNA form, the CDR3 reads TGTGCCAGCAGCTCCGCCGCAGGGTTTCGGGAGACCCAGTACTTC. Translating it yields CASSSAAGFRETQYF. The gene calls are TRBV7-2 and TRBJ2-5; a weak D match, TRBD1 (5 bases). CDR1 and CDR2 from the germline V gene are SGHTA and FQGNSA. V was trimmed by 4 bases and J by 5 bases, leaving 17 bases between them. The CDR3 has 15 residues.

This clonotype showed up many times. The J gene is TRBJ1-1, the V gene TRBV7-8; D not resolved. The CDR3 extends over 12 amino acids. Germline loops: CDR1 SGHVS, CDR2 FQNEAQ. V was cut by 5 bases and J by 2 bases, with 6 bases left in between. The CDR3 bases are TGTGCCAGCAGCGATAGAAACACTGAAGCTTTCTTT. Translation gives CASSDRNTEAFF.

The table lists this clonotype with many counts. The chain couples TRBV7-2 to TRBJ2-5; TRBD1 is a possible D gene (7 bases). Germline V gene sequence: CDR1 SGHTA, CDR2 FQGNSA. The CDR3 has 15 residues. Trimming removed 2 bases at V and 2 bases at J, with 12 bases between. The CDR3 sequence: CASSLMTGRQETQYF. DNA for the CDR3: TGTGCCAGCAGCTTAATGACAGGGAGGCAAGAGACCCAGTACTTC.

This clonotype was seen ten or more times. The chain employs TRBV7-2 and TRBJ2-3; 16 nucleotides match TRBD2. CDR3 length: 18 amino acids. With V trimmed by 4 bases and J by 3 bases, 7 bases remained unmatched. Per the germline V gene, CDR1 is SGHTA and CDR2 is FQGNSA. CDR3 nucleotide sequence: TGTGCCAGCAGCTCGGGACTAGCGGGAGGGCCTTGGACAGATACGCAGTATTTT. Residues: CASSSGLAGGPWTDTQYF.

This clonotype was counted ten times or more. CDR3 in DNA: TGCGCCAGCAGCCAAGCGGCGACACCCACTAACTATGGCTACACCTTC. Its protein is CASSQAATPTNYGYTF. V gene TRBV4-3 combines with J gene TRBJ1-2; no firm D call. The germline gives CDR1 LGHNA, CDR2 YSLEER. The length of the CDR3 is 16 residues. V was cut by 1 base and J by 0 bases, with 12 bases left in between.

The genes are TRBV24-1 and TRBJ2-1; TRBD1 or TRBD2 may be the D gene (5 bases each). V lost 4 bases, J lost 11 bases, and 23 bases lay in between. CDR3 length equals 16 residues. Germline CDR1 KGHDR, CDR2 SFDVKD. The CDR3 reads CATSDHSPGRYEKQFF. The CDR3 nucleotides are TGTGCCACCAGTGACCACAGTCCGGGACGCTATGAGAAGCAGTTCTTC.

This chain links TRBV7-9 with TRBJ2-7, with D possibly matching TRBD2 (5 bases). The germline gives CDR1 SEHNR, CDR2 FQNEAQ (reference sequence). V was clipped by 5 bases and J by 5 bases, with 16 bases between them. This CDR3 spans 14 amino acids. CDR3 coding DNA: TGTGCCAGCAGCCCTATTCCCCCCGGGAACGAGCAGTACTTC. Translated, it gives CASSPIPPGNEQYF.

This rearrangement joins TRBV30 to TRBJ2-5; D remains ambiguous. The V and J ends lost 0 bases and 5 bases respectively, with 4 bases between them. This CDR3 spans 11 amino acids. Germline V gene data show CDR1 as GTSNPN and CDR2 as SVGIG (reference sequence). CDR3 in DNA: TGTGCCTGGAGTGTGGAGGAGACCCAGTACTTC. It is translated as CAWSVEETQYF.

The CDR3 here is CASSLQEGTEAFF. CDR3 nucleotide sequence: TGTGCCAGCAGCTTACAGGAGGGCACTGAAGCTTTCTTT. The V gene is TRBV5-5, the J gene TRBJ1-1, with D possibly being TRBD1 (5 bases). The CDR3 totals 13 residues. Per the germline V gene, CDR1 is SGHKS and CDR2 is YYEKEE (reference sequence). The V and J ends lost 2 bases and 4 bases respectively, with 9 bases between them.

For this clonotype: At one of its ends the junction is not consistent with the germline gene, which may arise from a read error. This chain links TRBV28 with TRBJ1-1; D gene ambiguous. This CDR3 spans 14 amino acids. Germline loops: CDR1 MDHEN, CDR2 SYDVKM. This chain's CDR3 is CASSFDGKNTGAFF. CDR3 nucleotide sequence: TGTGCCAGCAGTTTCGACGGAAAGAACACTGGAGCTTTCTTT.

This clonotype was recorded at least ten times. V is TRBV28 and J is TRBJ2-1; 9 positions agree with TRBD1. Germline values: CDR1 MDHEN, CDR2 SYDVKM. CDR3 length: 15 residues. Unmatched junction bases numbered 6, after V lost 6 bases and J lost 3 bases. The CDR3: CASRGGTGLYNEQFF. The CDR3 coding sequence is TGTGCCAGCAGAGGGGGGACAGGGCTCTACAATGAGCAGTTCTTC.

At least ten counts were recorded for this clonotype. CDR3 DNA sequence: TGTGCCAGTACCCCTAGCGGGAGGGCCAATGAGCAGTTCTTC. Its protein product is CASTPSGRANEQFF. This chain joins TRBV19 and TRBJ2-1, with 12 bases identical to TRBD2. This CDR3 region has 14 residues. The V segment lost 7 bases and the J segment 6 bases; nucleotides outside the gene matches: 4. CDR1 and CDR2 (germline): LNHDA, SQIVND (reference sequence).